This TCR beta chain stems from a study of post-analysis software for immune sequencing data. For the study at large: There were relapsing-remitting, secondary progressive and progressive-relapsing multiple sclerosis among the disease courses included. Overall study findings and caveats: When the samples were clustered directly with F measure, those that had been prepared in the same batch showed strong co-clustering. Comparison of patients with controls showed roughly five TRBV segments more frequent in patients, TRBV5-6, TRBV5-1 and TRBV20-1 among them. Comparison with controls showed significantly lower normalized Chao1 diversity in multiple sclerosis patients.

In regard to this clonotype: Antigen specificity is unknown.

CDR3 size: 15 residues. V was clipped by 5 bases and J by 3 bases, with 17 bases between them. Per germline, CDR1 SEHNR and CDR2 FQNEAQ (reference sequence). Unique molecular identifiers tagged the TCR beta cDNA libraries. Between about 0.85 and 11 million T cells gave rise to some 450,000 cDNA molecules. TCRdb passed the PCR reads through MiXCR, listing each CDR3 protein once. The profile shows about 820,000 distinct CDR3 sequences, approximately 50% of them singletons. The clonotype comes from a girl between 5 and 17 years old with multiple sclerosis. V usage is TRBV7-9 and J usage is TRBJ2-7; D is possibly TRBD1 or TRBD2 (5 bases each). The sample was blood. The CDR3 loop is CASSLWQGRDYEQYF. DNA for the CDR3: TGTGCCAGCAGCCTCTGGCAGGGCCGGGACTACGAGCAGTACTTC. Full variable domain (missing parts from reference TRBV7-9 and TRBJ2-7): DTGVSQNPRHKITKRGQNVTFRCDPISEHNRLYWYRQTLGQGPEFLTYFQNEAQLEKSRLLSDRFSAERPKGSFSTLEIQRTEQGDSAMYLCASSLWQGRDYEQYFGPGTRLTVT.